These 5 T cell receptor beta chains were all obtained from the same sample, sequenced in a study of T-cell memory formation after mild COVID-19. TCRdb passed the 5' RACE reads through MiXCR, listing each CDR3 protein once. In the table there are around 150,000 distinct CDR3 sequences, roughly 11% of which are singletons. Sequenced: PBMCs or a T cell subset sorted from them (not recorded which). These receptors originate from a man younger than 35 who had mild COVID-19 (a few samples of this study predate the infection). Cell type and time point are not known.

The V call is TRBV5-6, the J call TRBJ2-5; D not certain. Germline values: CDR1 SGHDT, CDR2 YYEEEE. This CDR3 spans 13 amino acids. V lost 0 bases to trimming and J lost 9 bases, with 12 bases between them. CDR3 DNA: TGTGCCAGCAGCTTGGGCCTCGCCAGACCCCAGTACTTC. Translation gives CASSLGLARPQYF.

The chain carries TRBV5-1 and TRBJ2-2, with 11 nucleotides matching TRBD2. The germline CDR1 and CDR2 sequences are SGHRS and YFSETQ. This CDR3 has 15 amino acids. The V gene end was trimmed by 4 bases and the J gene end by 3 bases; junction bases not matched to a gene: 2. CDR3 coding DNA: TGCGCCAGCAGCGAACTAGCGGGGGACACCGGGGAGCTGTTTTTT. Protein product: CASSELAGDTGELFF. Looking up the rest from reference TRBV5-1 and TRBJ2-2 gives the full variable domain: KAGVTQTPRYLIKTRGQQVTLSCSPISGHRSVSWYQQTPGQGLQFLFEYFSETQRNKGNFPGRFSGRQFSNSRSEMNVSTLELGDSALYLCASSELAGDTGELFFGEGSRLTVL.

The chain couples TRBV5-8 to TRBJ1-6; D gene uncertain. The germline V and J ends were trimmed by 1 base and 11 bases, with 16 bases remaining between them. Germline V CDR1 and CDR2: SGHTS, YDEGEE. The CDR3 runs to 15 residues. The CDR3 DNA is TGTGCCAGCAGCTTGTCAGGCAGCCACTTCGCACCCCTCCACTTT. It codes for CASSLSGSHFAPLHF.

This clonotype was observed at least ten times. V is TRBV4-1 and J is TRBJ1-1; no definite D call. The CDR3 is 14 residues long. Germline assignment: CDR1 MGHRA and CDR2 YSYEKL. The V end lost 6 bases, the J end lost 3 bases, and 14 bases lay between the germline ends. CDR3 sequence (DNA): TGCGCCAGCAGTATAAGGCTCACGGACACTGAAGCTTTCTTT. This codes for CASSIRLTDTEAFF.

This chain links TRBV30 with TRBJ2-5; possible D gene TRBD2, 6 bases. The germline V gene encodes CDR1 GTSNPN and CDR2 SVGIG (reference sequence). V gave up 3 bases and J gave up 4 bases, with 9 bases separating them. This CDR3 comprises 12 residues. The DNA of the CDR3 is TGTGCCTGGAGGCGGGAAGTAGAGACCCAGTACTTC. It is translated as CAWRREVETQYF.